The next 5 T cell receptor beta chains were all read from a single sample in a study of T cell responses to AZD1222 COVID-19 vaccine. Using immunoSEQ multiplex PCR, the repertoire was profiled, and TCRdb retains in-frame clones only, with some absent. The sample lists approximately 150,000 clones; 80% to 95% were seen once. The source material was peripheral blood, sampled on day 0 of AZD1222 vaccination. These receptors originate from an adult in good health.

The chain joins TRBV28 to TRBJ2-5; D is unclear. The CDR3 contains 15 residues. Germline values: CDR1 MDHEN, CDR2 SYDVKM. Trimming shortened V by 6 bases and J by 1 base, and 15 bases separated the two germline ends. CDR3 bases: TGTGCCAGCAGCCTCCCCGTGGATAGCCAAGAGACCCAGTACTTC. Residues: CASSLPVDSQETQYF.

The rearrangement links TRBV28 to TRBJ2-7; 9 bases line up with TRBD1. Trimming at V came to 2 bases and at J to 4 bases, leaving 6 bases not matched to a gene. This CDR3 is 15 amino acids long. Per the germline V gene, CDR1 is MDHEN and CDR2 is SYDVKM. CDR3 nucleotide sequence: TGTGCCAGCAGTTTAGGGGGACAGGGCCCTTACGAGCAGTACTTC. Its translation: CASSLGGQGPYEQYF.

In DNA form, the CDR3 reads TGTGCCAGCTCACCACCGACAGCTAGCACAGATACGCAGTATTTT. Residues: CASSPPTASTDTQYF. The chain uses TRBV18 and TRBJ2-3, with a tentative D call TRBD1 (5 bases). CDR1 is KGHSH and CDR2 is LQKENI in the germline V gene. V gave up 0 bases and J gave up 0 bases, with 7 bases separating them. The CDR3 is 15 amino acids.

This sequence joins TRBV4-1 and TRBJ2-5, with D perhaps matching TRBD2 (6 bases). With 2 bases removed from V and 5 bases from J, the gap between germline ends came to 18 bases. The CDR3 contains 16 residues. CDR1 and CDR2 from the germline V gene are MGHRA and YSYEKL. This CDR3 reads CASSQTGTFGKETQYF. CDR3 bases: TGCGCCAGCAGCCAAACTGGGACTTTCGGGAAGGAGACCCAGTACTTC.

The chain recombines TRBV2 with TRBJ1-5; no definite D call. Trimming removed 6 bases from V and 3 bases from J, with 15 bases in between. The CDR3 runs to 15 residues. Germline V gene sequence: CDR1 SNHLY, CDR2 FYNNEI. CDR3 in amino acids: CASRIIRADNQPQHF. CDR3 DNA: TGTGCCAGCAGAATCATCCGGGCCGACAATCAGCCCCAGCATTTT. Full variable domain (remainder filled in from reference TRBV2 and TRBJ1-5): EPEVTQTPSHQVTQMGQEVILRCVPISNHLYFYWYRQILGQKVEFLVSFYNNEISEKSEIFDDQFSVERPDGSNFTLKIRSTKLEDSAMYFCASRIIRADNQPQHFGDGTRLSIL.